The clone carrying this T cell receptor (beta chain) has ten or more counts. Its antigen remains unknown. The sample comes from a study of T cells in Graves' hyperthyroidism and ophthalmopathy. Exclusion of a patient resulted from uncontrolled infection, other autoimmune disease, pregnancy or lactation. Study results and limitations: Blood shared most expanded thyroid clonotypes above 0.001. Model predictions of ophthalmopathy came a median 6.5 months before onset.

Deletions cut 7 bases from V and 0 bases from J, with 16 bases between. The CDR3 contains 16 residues. Germline V CDR1 and CDR2: LNHDA, SQIVND (reference sequence). Amplified regions were TCR beta CDR3 sequences from RNA transcripts. During a first-round RT-PCR of the TCR CDR3, the HTBI primer set was used. TCRdb re-derived calls from the multiplex PCR reads in MiXCR, one entry per CDR3 protein. The sample contains approximately 640,000 distinct CDR3 sequences, about 45% of which appear only once. The clonotype comes from an adult man with Graves' disease, either hyperthyroidism or ophthalmopathy (not recorded which). The sample comprised peripheral blood or thyroid tissue (not recorded which). V is TRBV19 and J is TRBJ1-5; perhaps TRBD1 as D (5 bases). The CDR3 here is CASTPGRIYSNQPQHF. Here the CDR3 DNA reads TGTGCCAGTACCCCGGGGCGGATCTATAGCAATCAGCCCCAGCATTTT.